The 32 T cell receptor beta chains reported below all come from one sample, sequenced in a study of blood T cells in healthy people across ages. Alongside a J-beta primer mix, a sample-barcoded 5' primer served in a second PCR lasting about 7 to 12 cycles. TCRdb recomputed calls from the 5' RACE reads with MiXCR, one row per CDR3 protein. In the table there are about 640,000 distinct CDR3 sequences, roughly three fifths of which are singletons. Sequenced material: blood. Receptors originate from a man aged 55-75 years in good health.

The rearrangement joins TRBV12-3 or TRBV12-4 to TRBJ2-1; 7 nucleotides agree with TRBD2. The V segment lost 3 bases and the J segment 3 bases; nucleotides outside the gene matches: 5. The CDR3 loop spans 15 amino acids. The CDR3 DNA is TGTGCCAGCAGTTTCGGCGGGGGAGGCTACAATGAGCAGTTCTTC. Its translation: CASSFGGGGYNEQFF.

This clonotype was detected only a few times. The rearrangement joins TRBV27 to TRBJ2-7; D is possibly TRBD1 (6 bases). The CDR3 extends over 14 amino acids. Trimming stripped 2 bases from V and 3 bases from J, with 11 bases between. Germline-derived CDR1 and CDR2 are MNHEY and SMNVEV (reference sequence). CDR3 sequence: CASSLPGHLYEQYF. The DNA for the CDR3 is TGTGCCAGCAGTTTACCGGGACATCTCTACGAGCAGTACTTC.

The chain has TRBV7-6 and TRBJ1-1; 9 bases agree with TRBD1. Germline CDR1 is SGHVS and CDR2 is FNYEAQ. V trimming: 5 bases; J trimming: 3 bases; junction bases outside the gene matches: 10. The CDR3 sequence is 16 residues long. CDR3 sequence reads: CASSLRTGAGDTEAFF. CDR3 DNA sequence: TGTGCCAGCAGCCTACGGACAGGGGCAGGGGACACTGAAGCTTTCTTT.

V usage is TRBV12-3 or TRBV12-4 and J usage is TRBJ2-2, with a weak D call TRBD1 (6 bases). The CDR3 length is 15 residues. Trimming removed 6 bases from V and 7 bases from J, with 18 bases in between. DNA of the CDR3: TGTGCCAGCAGCCTAAGGGCAGGGGTGATCGGGGAGCTGTTTTTT. Its translation is CASSLRAGVIGELFF.

This chain joins TRBV25-1 and TRBJ2-5; D is undetermined. This CDR3 comprises 14 residues. V was clipped by 2 bases and J by 1 base, with 8 bases between them. Germline lookup yields CDR1 MGHDK and CDR2 SYGVNS. CDR3 sequence reads: CASSEGRTQETQYF. The CDR3 DNA is TGTGCCAGCAGTGAAGGGCGGACCCAAGAGACCCAGTACTTC.

The chain employs TRBV5-4 and TRBJ2-3, with D perhaps matching TRBD2 (5 bases). The germline gives CDR1 SGHNT, CDR2 YYREEE (reference sequence). This CDR3 has 15 residues. V dropped 4 bases and J dropped 2 bases, with 14 bases sitting between them. The CDR3 coding sequence is TGTGCCAGCAGCCCGGGCCCACGGGACACAGATACGCAGTATTTT. It codes for CASSPGPRDTDTQYF.

This clonotype was detected only a few times. The V and J genes are TRBV7-9 and TRBJ1-4; no reliable D call. The CDR3 runs to 14 residues. Germline V gene lookup returns CDR1 SEHNR and CDR2 FQNEAQ (reference sequence). V gave up 4 bases and J gave up 6 bases, with 12 bases separating them. The chain's CDR3 is CASSSSGLHEKLFF. In nucleotides, the CDR3 is TGTGCCAGCAGCTCGAGCGGGCTGCATGAAAAACTGTTTTTT.

This sequence joins TRBV6-1 and TRBJ2-5; either TRBD1 or TRBD2 may supply D (5 bases each). The V end lost 7 bases, the J end lost 4 bases, and 16 bases lay between the germline ends. This CDR3 contains 14 residues. The V gene's germline CDR1 is MNHNS and CDR2 SASEGT. CDR3 sequence: CASTRDGAGETQYF. CDR3 DNA sequence: TGTGCCAGCACTCGGGACGGCGCAGGAGAGACCCAGTACTTC.

V gene TRBV5-1 combines with J gene TRBJ2-5; D unclear. This CDR3 comprises 15 residues. The V gene lost 4 bases and the J gene lost 2 bases, with 15 bases spanning the gap. The V gene's germline CDR1 is SGHRS and CDR2 YFSETQ. CDR3: CASSPTLGIQETQYF. In nucleotides, the CDR3 is TGCGCCAGCAGCCCGACTCTGGGTATTCAAGAGACCCAGTACTTC.

The chain carries TRBV7-9 and TRBJ1-2; D perhaps matches TRBD1 (5 bases). The CDR3 runs to 13 residues. The germline V and J ends were trimmed by 1 base and 8 bases, with 11 bases remaining between them. Germline assignment: CDR1 SEHNR and CDR2 FQNEAQ (reference sequence). The CDR3 loop is CASSLVGQGGYTF. The DNA for the CDR3 is TGTGCCAGCAGCTTAGTCGGGCAGGGCGGCTACACCTTC. The full variable domain, in which reference TRBV7-9 and TRBJ1-2 provide the parts outside the CDR3, is DTGVSQNPRHKITKRGQNVTFRCDPISEHNRLYWYRQTLGQGPEFLTYFQNEAQLEKSRLLSDRFSAERPKGSFSTLEIQRTEQGDSAMYLCASSLVGQGGYTFGSGTRLTVV.

V and J are TRBV3-1 and TRBJ1-4; maybe TRBD1 (6 bases). The ends were cut back, 0 bases at V and 7 bases at J, with 15 bases in the middle. CDR1 is LGHDT, CDR2 YNNKEL, per germline (reference sequence). The CDR3 is 16 residues long. The CDR3 loop is CASSQENRVWSEKLFF. CDR3 bases: TGTGCCAGCAGCCAAGAGAACAGGGTCTGGAGTGAAAAACTGTTTTTT.

The V gene is TRBV21-1, the J gene TRBJ2-5; TRBD1 is the table's D call, not checked against the DNA. The J call may not be correct, given that the DNA end is closer to TRBJ2-7. TRBV21-1 is a documented pseudogene. The CDR3 totals 18 residues. The CDR3 coding sequence is TGTGCCAGCAGCAAAACCCCCCAGACAGGGCGAATCCCGTACGAGCAGTACTTC. Translating gives CASSKTPQTGRIPYEQYF.

V and J are TRBV14 and TRBJ2-3; the D gene is possibly TRBD1 (6 bases). Germline V gene data show CDR1 as SGHDN and CDR2 as FVKESK. Trimming took 3 bases from V and 0 from J, leaving 10 bases between them. The CDR3 runs to 15 residues. The CDR3 DNA reads as TGTGCCAGCAGCCAGGGGGCGGTAAGCACAGATACGCAGTATTTT. Protein product: CASSQGAVSTDTQYF.

This clonotype was found a few times. The chain combines TRBV7-2 with TRBJ1-6, with D hard to call. The CDR3 sequence is 14 residues long. V was trimmed by 2 bases and J by 10 bases, leaving 12 bases between them. Germline-derived CDR1 and CDR2 are SGHTA and FQGNSA. The CDR3 region has the DNA TGTGCCAGCAGCTTAAGACGGATCGGATCACCCCTCCACTTT. Translated: CASSLRRIGSPLHF.

This clonotype was seen at least ten times. The DNA of the CDR3 is TGTGCCAGCAGTTACACGCTCTTTTACGAGCAGTACTTC. Amino acids: CASSYTLFYEQYF. This chain connects TRBV6-2 or TRBV6-3 to TRBJ2-7; D is unresolved. The CDR3 length is 13 residues. The germline V gene encodes CDR1 MNHEY and CDR2 SVGEGT. V lost 2 bases and J 4 bases, leaving 9 bases between the germline ends.

J is TRBJ1-2 and V is TRBV19; 11 nucleotides match TRBD1. Trimming removed 4 bases from V and 6 bases from J; junction bases left unmatched: 7. In germline, CDR1 is LNHDA, CDR2 SQIVND (reference sequence). This CDR3 is built from 15 residues. The CDR3: CASSTPGTGGNGYTF. In nucleotides, the CDR3 is TGTGCCAGTAGTACGCCCGGGACAGGGGGGAATGGCTACACCTTC.

The gene calls are TRBV6-1 and TRBJ2-4, with 11 nucleotides matching TRBD2. The DNA end is a closer match to TRBJ2-7, so the J assignment may be wrong. Germline CDR1 MNHNS, CDR2 SASEGT. The length of the CDR3 is 15 residues. The CDR3 sequence is CASSDGTSGAYEQYF. The CDR3 DNA reads as TGTGCCAGCAGCGACGGGACTAGCGGAGCCTACGAGCAGTACTTC.

The V gene is TRBV11-2, the J gene TRBJ1-6; D is uncertain. Trimming cost V 0 bases and J 10 bases, with 16 bases left between them. The CDR3 extends over 16 amino acids. CDR1 and CDR2 from the germline V gene are SGHAT and FQNNGV. DNA of the CDR3: TGTGCCAGCAGCTTAGAGGTTCTGGCACGGAAGTCACCCCTCCACTTT. It is translated as CASSLEVLARKSPLHF.

The gene calls are TRBV15 and TRBJ1-2; a weak D match, TRBD1 (6 bases). V gave up 4 bases and J gave up 4 bases, with 7 bases separating them. Germline CDR1 LNHNV, CDR2 YYDKDF (reference sequence). The CDR3 totals 12 residues. The CDR3 loop reads CATSKTGYGYTF. The CDR3 DNA follows: TGTGCCACCAGCAAGACAGGCTATGGCTACACCTTC.

With respect to this clonotype: The junction departs from germline at one end; a sequencing error may be responsible. The chain carries TRBV5-1 and TRBJ2-1; 14 bases are shared with TRBD2. The V gene's germline CDR1 is SGHRS and CDR2 YFSETQ. The CDR3 has 17 amino acids. CDR3 residues: CSSSFTGLAGGSDEQFF. The CDR3 DNA reads as TGCTCCAGCAGCTTTACAGGACTAGCGGGAGGAAGCGATGAGCAGTTCTTC.

The chain recombines TRBV10-3 with TRBJ1-1; D not certain. Germline V CDR1 and CDR2: ENHRY, SYGVKD. The CDR3 has 15 residues. The V gene lost 0 bases and the J gene lost 11 bases, with 19 bases spanning the gap. CDR3 bases: TGTGCCATCAGTGAGTCGGACGACCGGGTGAGGGAGGCTTTCTTT. Translating gives CAISESDDRVREAFF.

The V call is TRBV10-3, the J call TRBJ2-5; 8 bases map to TRBD1. Germline V lookup: CDR1 ENHRY, CDR2 SYGVKD. J lost 4 bases, V lost 6 bases, and 4 bases had no gene match. CDR3 size: 13 residues. CDR3 nucleotide sequence: TGTGCCATCAGGAACGACAGGGGAGAGACCCAGTACTTC. This sequence encodes CAIRNDRGETQYF.

The CDR3 coding sequence is TGTGCCATCAAAGGGGCCGGGGAGACCCAGTACTTC. Its translation is CAIKGAGETQYF. J is TRBJ2-5 and V is TRBV10-3; possibly TRBD1 for D (5 bases). Germline loops: CDR1 ENHRY, CDR2 SYGVKD. The CDR3 extends over 12 amino acids. Trimming removed 7 bases from V and 5 bases from J, with 11 bases in between.

The V and J genes are TRBV4-1 and TRBJ1-2, with a weak D call TRBD1 (5 bases). The CDR3 is 17 amino acids. Germline CDR1 reads MGHRA; CDR2 reads YSYEKL. The V and J ends lost 4 bases and 8 bases respectively, with 26 bases between them. Here the CDR3 reads CASSPSPAGTAFVGYTF. The CDR3 DNA is TGCGCCAGCAGCCCTTCTCCTGCCGGGACGGCGTTTGTAGGCTACACCTTC.

This clonotype appeared a few times. The chain couples TRBV9 to TRBJ1-1, with 7 bases identical to TRBD1. The CDR3 is made up of 13 amino acids. The V and J ends lost 4 bases and 5 bases, in that order; junction bases with no gene match: 5. CDR1 is SGDLS, CDR2 YYNGEE, per germline. This CDR3 is CASSSSGGTEAFF. The CDR3 DNA follows: TGTGCCAGCAGCTCTTCAGGGGGGACTGAAGCTTTCTTT.

The genes are TRBV2 and TRBJ2-7; possibly TRBD1 for D (5 bases). This CDR3 has 14 residues. In germline, CDR1 is SNHLY, CDR2 FYNNEI. V lost 6 bases and J lost 6, with 18 bases in between. CDR3: CASRLTGFPAEQYF. The CDR3 DNA reads TGTGCCAGCAGGCTTACAGGATTCCCTGCCGAGCAGTACTTC.

This rearrangement joins TRBV12-3 or TRBV12-4 to TRBJ2-5; 9 positions agree with TRBD2. The CDR3 runs to 12 residues. The V segment lost 5 bases and the J segment 11 bases; nucleotides outside the gene matches: 6. CDR3 in amino acids: CASSTSGYGQYF. CDR3 bases: TGTGCCAGCAGTACTAGCGGGTACGGGCAGTACTTC.

This clonotype was seen a few times. The chain recombines TRBV29-1 with TRBJ2-1, with 9 bases matching TRBD2. Unmatched junction bases numbered 6, after V lost 7 bases and J lost 2 bases. Germline loops: CDR1 SQVTM, CDR2 ANQGSEA. CDR3 length: 14 amino acids. Written as DNA, the CDR3 is TGCAGCGGAGCGGGGGGAACTACCTACAATGAGCAGTTCTTC. It is translated as CSGAGGTTYNEQFF.

This clonotype was seen a handful of times. This chain connects TRBV6-2 or TRBV6-3 to TRBJ2-1; 14 bases agree with TRBD2. Germline loops: CDR1 MNHEY, CDR2 SVGEGT. This CDR3 has 16 residues. Trimming removed 5 bases from V and 5 bases from J; junction bases left unmatched: 5. CDR3 DNA: TGTGCCAGCAGTATGACTAGCGGGGGGGCGAACAATGAGCAGTTCTTC. Residues: CASSMTSGGANNEQFF.

This clonotype was found a few times. A read error may explain this, as a much larger clone is one base away. This rearrangement joins TRBV12-3 or TRBV12-4 to TRBJ2-3, with D possibly TRBD2 on 7 matching bases. V was shortened by 5 bases and J by 13 bases, with 22 bases between the two germline ends. The CDR3 length is 14 residues. CDR3 loop: CASSVGGAGDVEYF. CDR3 in DNA: TGTGCCAGCAGTGTTGGGGGGGCCGGAGATGTGGAGTATTTT.

This chain joins TRBV20-1 and TRBJ2-1; 15 bases align to TRBD2. The CDR3 is made up of 17 amino acids. Germline V CDR1 and CDR2: DFQATT, SNEGSKA (reference sequence). V gave up 5 bases and J gave up 5 bases; unmatched junction bases: 10. CDR3 sequence: CSALGTSGGMTDNEQFF. Written as DNA, the CDR3 is TGCAGTGCTCTCGGGACTAGCGGGGGGATGACTGACAATGAGCAGTTCTTC.

This clonotype was seen just once. Compared with germline, one end of the junction differs, possibly owing to a read error. V and J are TRBV6-5 and TRBJ2-7; D gene unclear. The CDR3 sequence is 15 residues long. Germline V gene lookup returns CDR1 MNHEY and CDR2 SVGAGI. CDR3 coding DNA: TGTGCCAGCAGTTACGCTTGGCAGGTTCCCTACGGGCAGTACTTC. This encodes CASSYAWQVPYGQYF.